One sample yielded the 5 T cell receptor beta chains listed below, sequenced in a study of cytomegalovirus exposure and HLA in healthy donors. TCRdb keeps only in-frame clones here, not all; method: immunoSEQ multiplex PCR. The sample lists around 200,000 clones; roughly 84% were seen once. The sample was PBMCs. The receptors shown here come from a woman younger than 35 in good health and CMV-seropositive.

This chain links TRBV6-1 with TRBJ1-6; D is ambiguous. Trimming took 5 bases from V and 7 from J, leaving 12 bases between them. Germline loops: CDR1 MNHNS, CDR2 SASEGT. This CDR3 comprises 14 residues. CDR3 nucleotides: TGTGCCAGCAGTTATGCGGTGAGGAATTCACCCCTCCACTTT. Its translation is CASSYAVRNSPLHF.

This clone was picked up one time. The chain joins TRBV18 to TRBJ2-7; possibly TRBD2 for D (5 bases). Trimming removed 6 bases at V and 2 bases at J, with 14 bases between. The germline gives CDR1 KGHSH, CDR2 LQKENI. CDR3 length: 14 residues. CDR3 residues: CASSPSKGPYEQYF. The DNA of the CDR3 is TGTGCCAGCTCCCCTAGCAAGGGCCCCTACGAGCAGTACTTC.

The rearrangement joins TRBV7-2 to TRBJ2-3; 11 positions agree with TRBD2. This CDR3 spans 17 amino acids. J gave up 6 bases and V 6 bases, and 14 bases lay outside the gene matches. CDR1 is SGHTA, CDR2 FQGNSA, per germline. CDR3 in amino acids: CASSRQGTSGGRDTQYF. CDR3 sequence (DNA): TGTGCCAGCAGTCGTCAGGGAACTAGCGGGGGACGGGATACGCAGTATTTT.

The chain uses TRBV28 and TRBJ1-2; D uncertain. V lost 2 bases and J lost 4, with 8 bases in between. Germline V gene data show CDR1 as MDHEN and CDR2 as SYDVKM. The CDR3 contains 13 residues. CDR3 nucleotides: TGTGCCAGCAGTTTAAACTATCTCTATGGCTACACCTTC. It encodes CASSLNYLYGYTF.

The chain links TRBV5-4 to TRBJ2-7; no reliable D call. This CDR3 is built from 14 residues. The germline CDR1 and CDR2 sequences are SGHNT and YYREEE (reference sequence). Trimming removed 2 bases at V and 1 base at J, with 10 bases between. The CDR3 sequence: CASSFEISSYEQYF. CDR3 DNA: TGTGCCAGCAGCTTTGAGATATCTTCCTACGAGCAGTACTTC.